Following are 15 T cell receptor beta chains from one sample sequenced in a study of OX40 agonist ivuxolimab in advanced cancers. The library relied on the immunoSEQ multiplex PCR assay. TCRdb took this table from immuneACCESS and kept in-frame rearrangements with V and J called. Such tables lack part of the clones; where checked against another copy, unresolved V genes explain under half of the gap, and the rest is unexplained. This sample has roughly 36,000 clones in its table, and roughly 84% of those were observed once. The ten largest clonotypes hold 1.5% to 2% of the sample. Sequenced here: CD4+ or CD8+ T cells sorted from blood, sampled in a trial of the OX40 agonist ivuxolimab. These receptors were collected from an adult with an advanced solid tumor such as melanoma, head and neck, liver or kidney cancer.

This clone was detected only once. The rearrangement joins TRBV4-1 to TRBJ1-1, with D perhaps TRBD1 (5 bases). V shed 2 bases and J shed 2 bases, with 12 bases lying between them. The CDR3 extends over 15 amino acids. Per germline, CDR1 MGHRA and CDR2 YSYEKL. This CDR3 is CASSQFWRGNTEAFF. The CDR3 coding sequence is TGCGCCAGCAGCCAATTTTGGAGGGGAAACACTGAAGCTTTCTTT.

The rearrangement joins TRBV2 to TRBJ1-5; the D is unclear. Looked up from germline, CDR1 is SNHLY and CDR2 is FYNNEI. This CDR3 spans 13 amino acids. V was shortened by 5 bases and J by 7 bases, with 12 bases between the two germline ends. The CDR3 bases are TGTGCCAGCAGTCCCGAGACGTGGCAGCCCCAGCATTTT. Translated: CASSPETWQPQHF.

This sequence joins TRBV10-3 and TRBJ1-1, with a weak D call TRBD1 (5 bases). Germline values: CDR1 ENHRY, CDR2 SYGVKD. The V gene lost 7 bases and the J gene lost 0 bases, with 9 bases spanning the gap. This CDR3 spans 13 amino acids. CDR3 nucleotide sequence: TGTGCCATCAAAGGGGCAGTGAACACTGAAGCTTTCTTT. It encodes CAIKGAVNTEAFF.

V is TRBV5-6 and J is TRBJ2-3; 8 bases line up with TRBD2. The CDR3 contains 16 residues. V lost 3 bases, J lost 3 bases, and 9 bases stayed unmatched. CDR1 and CDR2 from the germline V gene are SGHDT and YYEEEE. CDR3 sequence reads: CASSWVGGDITDTQYF. CDR3 nucleotides: TGTGCCAGCAGCTGGGTCGGGGGGGATATAACAGATACGCAGTATTTT. Together with reference TRBV5-6 and TRBJ2-3, the CDR3 gives the full variable domain: DAGVTQSPTHLIKTRGQQVTLRCSPKSGHDTVSWYQQALGQGPQFIFQYYEEEERQRGNFPDRFSGHQFPNYSSELNVNALLLGDSALYLCASSWVGGDITDTQYFGPGTRLTVL.

As to this clone: At the DNA level, this CDR3 is encoded by other sequences in the same sample as well. The chain links TRBV28 to TRBJ1-3; D gene unclear. Per the germline V gene, CDR1 is MDHEN and CDR2 is SYDVKM. CDR3 size: 14 residues. V shed 8 bases and J shed 4 bases, with 15 bases lying between them. The CDR3 DNA reads TGTGCCAGCCGTACAGTTTTCCACGGAAACACCATATATTTT. Its translation: CASRTVFHGNTIYF. Full variable domain (outside the CDR3, taken from reference TRBV28 and TRBJ1-3): DVKVTQSSRYLVKRTGEKVFLECVQDMDHENMFWYRQDPGLGLRLIYFSYDVKMKEKGDIPEGYSVSREKKERFSLILESASTNQTSMYLCASRTVFHGNTIYFGEGSWLTVV.

CDR3 protein: CASSYSKSRDRESHGYTF. CDR3 nucleotide sequence: TGTGCCAGCAGCTACTCGAAGTCAAGGGACAGGGAATCTCATGGCTACACCTTC. The rearrangement links TRBV2 to TRBJ1-2; 9 nucleotides align to TRBD1. The CDR3 is 18 residues long. The J segment lost 6 bases and the V segment lost 6 bases, leaving 20 bases of the junction unmatched. Germline V gene sequence: CDR1 SNHLY, CDR2 FYNNEI.

In regard to this clone: Other DNA sequences from this sample encode an identical CDR3 as well. The chain combines TRBV2 with TRBJ1-2; D may be TRBD1 (5 bases). CDR1 and CDR2 (germline): SNHLY, FYNNEI. The CDR3 runs to 12 residues. Trimming stripped 3 bases from V and 8 bases from J, with 10 bases between. The CDR3 DNA reads as TGTGCCAGCAGTGACAGGGCGCGGGGCTACACCTTC. Translated, it gives CASSDRARGYTF.

The chain has TRBV10-3 and TRBJ2-4; D possibly corresponds to TRBD2 (6 bases). The ends were cut back, 0 bases at V and 2 bases at J, with 14 bases in the middle. The germline gives CDR1 ENHRY, CDR2 SYGVKD. This CDR3 is built from 17 residues. The CDR3 bases are TGTGCCATCAGTGAGTCCCCCCCCGCGGGAACCAAAAACATTCAGTACTTC. It codes for CAISESPPAGTKNIQYF.

The chain recombines TRBV6-1 with TRBJ2-7; the D gene is possibly TRBD1 (5 bases). V dropped 3 bases and J dropped 3 bases, with 9 bases sitting between them. Germline V lookup: CDR1 MNHNS, CDR2 SASEGT. The CDR3 loop spans 13 amino acids. CDR3 region: CASSEGPDYEQYF. The CDR3 DNA is TGTGCCAGCAGTGAGGGGCCGGACTACGAGCAGTACTTC.

The chain couples TRBV15 to TRBJ1-4, with unresolved D. V was cut by 3 bases and J by 7 bases, with 6 bases left in between. From germline, CDR1 is LNHNV and CDR2 YYDKDF (reference sequence). This CDR3 spans 12 amino acids. CDR3 sequence reads: CATSSRPEKLFF. The CDR3 nucleotides read TGTGCCACCAGCAGTAGGCCTGAAAAACTGTTTTTT.

A note on this clone: Sequence at one end of the junction differs from germline and may be a read error. The gene calls are TRBV7-7 and TRBJ2-1, with 10 bases that match TRBD2. CDR1 and CDR2 (germline): SSHAT, FNYEAQ (reference sequence). This CDR3 is 15 amino acids long. The CDR3 bases are TGTGCTAGCAGCGAACTAGCGGGGAAGAACAATGAGCAGTTCTTC. Translating it yields CASSELAGKNNEQFF.

The genes are TRBV5-8 and TRBJ1-2, with D tentatively TRBD1 (6 bases). The germline V and J ends were trimmed by 6 bases and 1 base, with 16 bases remaining between them. Germline CDR1 and CDR2: SGHTS and YDEGEE. This CDR3 has 15 amino acids. CDR3 protein: CASNQDSSFNYGYTF. The CDR3 DNA reads as TGTGCCAGCAACCAGGACAGCTCCTTTAACTATGGCTACACCTTC.

The rearrangement joins TRBV18 to TRBJ1-5; 10 positions match TRBD1. This CDR3 region has 15 residues. V lost 3 bases and J lost 5; bases outside the gene matches: 4. Germline CDR1 is KGHSH and CDR2 is LQKENI. CDR3 amino acids: CASSPRGTGDQPQHF. As DNA, the CDR3 is TGTGCCAGCTCACCCCGGGGGACAGGGGATCAGCCCCAGCATTTT.

This rearrangement joins TRBV2 to TRBJ2-6; 8 bases are a match to TRBD1. V shed 6 bases and J 2 bases; nucleotides not matched to a gene: 15. CDR1 is SNHLY, CDR2 FYNNEI, per germline. The CDR3 extends over 19 amino acids. The DNA for the CDR3 is TGTGCCAGCAGGGACATCGGGACAGGAGATACCCCTGGGGCCAACGTCCTGACTTTC. Amino acid sequence: CASRDIGTGDTPGANVLTF.

The chain employs TRBV19 and TRBJ1-6; the match to TRBD1 covers 8 bases. Trimming removed 5 bases from V and 1 base from J; junction bases left unmatched: 10. From germline, CDR1 is LNHDA and CDR2 SQIVND (reference sequence). The CDR3 contains 18 residues. The CDR3 reads CASSSGQGGSSYNSPLHF. The CDR3, as DNA: TGTGCCAGTAGTTCAGGACAGGGTGGAAGTTCCTATAATTCACCCCTCCACTTT.